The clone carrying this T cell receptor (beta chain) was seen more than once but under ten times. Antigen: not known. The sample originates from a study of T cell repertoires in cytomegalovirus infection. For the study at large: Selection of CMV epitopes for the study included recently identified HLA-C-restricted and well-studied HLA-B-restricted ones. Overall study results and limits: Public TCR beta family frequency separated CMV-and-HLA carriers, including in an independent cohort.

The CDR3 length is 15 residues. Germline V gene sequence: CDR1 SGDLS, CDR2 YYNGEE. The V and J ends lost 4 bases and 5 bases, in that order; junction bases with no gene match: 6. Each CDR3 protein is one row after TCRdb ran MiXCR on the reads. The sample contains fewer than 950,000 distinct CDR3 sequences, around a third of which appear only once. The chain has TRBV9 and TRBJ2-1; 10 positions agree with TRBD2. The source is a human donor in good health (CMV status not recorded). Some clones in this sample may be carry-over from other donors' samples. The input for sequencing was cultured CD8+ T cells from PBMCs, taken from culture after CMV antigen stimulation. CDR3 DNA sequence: TGTGCCAGCAGCCTTAGCGGGGGGCAAAACAATGAGCAGTTCTTC. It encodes CASSLSGGQNNEQFF. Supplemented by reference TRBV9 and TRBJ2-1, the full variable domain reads DSGVTQTPKHLITATGQRVTLRCSPRSGDLSVYWYQQSLDQGLQFLIQYYNGEERAKGNILERFSAQQFPDLHSELNLSSLELGDSALYFCASSLSGGQNNEQFFGPGTRLTVL.